These 14 T cell receptor beta chains were all obtained from the same sample, sequenced in a study of cytomegalovirus exposure and HLA in healthy donors. The PCR had 60 Vbeta and 13 Jbeta primers. Profiling relied on immunoSEQ multiplex PCR, and the TCRdb table lists in-frame clones only, not all of them. The sample lists around 110,000 clones; roughly 80% were seen once. The sequenced material came from PBMCs. The receptors were sampled from a man aged 45-60 years in good health and CMV-seronegative.

V gene TRBV2 combines with J gene TRBJ1-2, with D hard to call. Germline-derived CDR1 and CDR2 are SNHLY and FYNNEI. The CDR3 has 12 amino acids. V gave up 4 bases and J gave up 6 bases, with 9 bases separating them. The CDR3 loop reads CASSGVGNGYTF. The CDR3 DNA sequence: TGTGCCAGCAGTGGAGTCGGTAATGGCTACACCTTC.

The V and J genes are TRBV7-9 and TRBJ2-1; 7 bases align to TRBD1. This CDR3 region has 13 residues. CDR1 and CDR2 from the germline V gene are SEHNR and FQNEAQ (reference sequence). V lost 5 bases and J lost 5; bases outside the gene matches: 3. CDR3 in amino acids: CASSQTGNNEQFF. The CDR3 DNA reads TGTGCCAGCAGCCAGACAGGGAACAATGAGCAGTTCTTC.

The chain uses TRBV19 and TRBJ2-6; D is possibly TRBD2 (6 bases). The CDR3 covers 14 residues. V was trimmed by 5 bases and J by 2 bases, leaving 7 bases between them. CDR1 and CDR2 from the germline V gene are LNHDA and SQIVND (reference sequence). The CDR3 protein is CASSSGAGANVLTF. In nucleotides, the CDR3 is TGTGCCAGTAGTTCGGGGGCTGGGGCCAACGTCCTGACTTTC.

This rearrangement joins TRBV28 to TRBJ2-2; D gene ambiguous. Germline V gene data show CDR1 as MDHEN and CDR2 as SYDVKM. The CDR3 runs 16 residues. The V gene lost 4 bases and the J gene lost 2 bases, with 14 bases spanning the gap. In DNA form, the CDR3 reads TGTGCCAGCAGTTACCCCCCAGGCCTTAACACCGGGGAGCTGTTTTTT. It encodes CASSYPPGLNTGELFF.

This chain connects TRBV4-1 to TRBJ1-6; no firm D call. Per germline, CDR1 MGHRA and CDR2 YSYEKL. The CDR3 sequence is 18 residues long. The V end lost 0 bases, the J end lost 9 bases, and 21 bases lay between the germline ends. The DNA of the CDR3 is TGCGCCAGCAGCCAAGAACCTCCAACTGGGCAGATCATTTCACCCCTCCACTTT. Encoded protein: CASSQEPPTGQIISPLHF.

J is TRBJ2-1 and V is TRBV7-9, with 9 nucleotides matching TRBD1. V shed 5 bases, J shed 4 bases, and the junction held 3 bases outside the gene matches. CDR1 is SEHNR and CDR2 is FQNEAQ in the germline V gene (reference sequence). The CDR3 extends over 14 amino acids. CDR3 protein: CASSPDRGYNEQFF. The CDR3 DNA reads as TGTGCCAGCAGCCCGGACAGGGGATACAATGAGCAGTTCTTC.

The genes are TRBV6-1 and TRBJ1-5; possibly TRBD1 for D (6 bases). V was trimmed by 7 bases and J by 4 bases, leaving 17 bases between them. The germline V gene encodes CDR1 MNHNS and CDR2 SASEGT. The CDR3 length is 15 residues. The CDR3 sequence: CASTVRGAVNQPQHF. The CDR3 DNA reads TGTGCCAGCACCGTTCGGGGGGCGGTAAATCAGCCCCAGCATTTT.

The rearrangement joins TRBV7-9 to TRBJ1-1, with D possibly matching TRBD1 (6 bases). Germline CDR1 reads SEHNR; CDR2 reads FQNEAQ (reference sequence). CDR3 length: 13 amino acids. The V end lost 4 bases, the J end lost 8 bases, and 14 bases lay between the germline ends. In DNA, the CDR3 is TGTGCCAGCAGCTCAGCTGATGGACAGGAAGCTTTCTTT. As protein: CASSSADGQEAFF.

V and J are TRBV9 and TRBJ1-2; no clear D. CDR1 SGDLS and CDR2 YYNGEE come from the germline V gene. V lost 1 base to trimming and J lost 4 bases, with 14 bases between them. This CDR3 is 15 amino acids long. CDR3 sequence reads: CASSVNQVDVYGYTF. The DNA for the CDR3 is TGTGCCAGCAGCGTAAACCAGGTGGATGTCTATGGCTACACCTTC. Combining the CDR3 with reference TRBV9 and TRBJ1-2 gives the whole variable domain DSGVTQTPKHLITATGQRVTLRCSPRSGDLSVYWYQQSLDQGLQFLIQYYNGEERAKGNILERFSAQQFPDLHSELNLSSLELGDSALYFCASSVNQVDVYGYTFGSGTRLTVV.

The rearrangement joins TRBV7-2 to TRBJ2-5, with D unresolved. V was shortened by 5 bases and J by 4 bases, with 14 bases between the two germline ends. In germline, CDR1 is SGHTA, CDR2 FQGNSA. The CDR3 sequence is 14 residues long. The DNA of the CDR3 is TGTGCCAGCAGCCCCCTATTTCTCCTAGAGACCCAGTACTTC. As protein: CASSPLFLLETQYF.

The genes are TRBV7-6 and TRBJ2-2, with 13 bases fitting TRBD2. Trimming removed 2 bases from V and 7 bases from J; junction bases left unmatched: 4. CDR3 length: 16 residues. Germline V CDR1 and CDR2: SGHVS, FNYEAQ. CDR3 DNA: TGTGCCAGCAGCTTATACGGGACTAGCGGGATCGGGGAGCTGTTTTTT. It translates to CASSLYGTSGIGELFF.

V gene TRBV7-2 combines with J gene TRBJ1-1; 8 bases are a match to TRBD1. This CDR3 has 17 residues. J was trimmed by 1 base and V by 5 bases; bases with no gene match: 12. Germline V gene sequence: CDR1 SGHTA, CDR2 FQGNSA. The CDR3 nucleotides read TGTGCCAGCAGCCCCCGAGGAGGACAGGGAGCGAACACTGAAGCTTTCTTT. This gives the protein CASSPRGGQGANTEAFF.

V usage is TRBV19 and J usage is TRBJ1-4; 8 bases fit TRBD1. Trimming took 5 bases from V and 8 from J; bases not matched to a gene: 10. The CDR3 runs to 15 residues. CDR1 LNHDA and CDR2 SQIVND come from the germline V gene (reference sequence). The DNA for the CDR3 is TGTGCCAGTAGTCAAGACAGGGGAGGGAACGAAAAACTGTTTTTT. Residues: CASSQDRGGNEKLFF. The complete variable domain, with remaining parts taken from reference TRBV19 and TRBJ1-4, reads DGGITQSPKYLFRKEGQNVTLSCEQNLNHDAMYWYRQDPGQGLRLIYYSQIVNDFQKGDIAEGYSVSREKKESFPLTVTSAQKNPTAFYLCASSQDRGGNEKLFFGSGTQLSVL.

The chain employs TRBV7-9 and TRBJ2-7; 8 bases align to TRBD1. Germline V gene data show CDR1 as SEHNR and CDR2 as FQNEAQ (reference sequence). This CDR3 comprises 14 residues. V was clipped by 4 bases and J by 6 bases; unmatched bases: 8. The CDR3 sequence: CASSSNQGAREQYF. CDR3 DNA: TGTGCCAGCAGCTCGAATCAGGGGGCTCGCGAGCAGTACTTC.